What follows are 5 T cell receptor beta chains derived from one specimen sequenced in a study of T cells in Graves' hyperthyroidism and ophthalmopathy. Amplification yielded TCR beta CDR3 regions, with RNA transcripts as the source. With the HTBI primer set, the TCR CDR3 went through a first round of RT-PCR. TCRdb analysed the multiplex PCR reads with MiXCR anew, one entry per CDR3 protein. In the table there are 650,000 to 800,000 distinct CDR3 sequences, approximately 42% of which are singletons. The sequenced material came from peripheral blood or thyroid tissue (not recorded which). The origin of the receptors is an adult man with Graves' disease, either hyperthyroidism or ophthalmopathy (not recorded which).

As concerns this clonotype: At one end, the junction sequence differs from germline, possibly due to a read error. CDR3 protein: CAISYGQYHPYEQYF. Written as DNA, the CDR3 is TGTGCCATCAGTTACGGACAGTATCACCCCTACGAGCAGTACTTC. J is TRBJ2-7 and V is TRBV6-5; weak D call: TRBD1 (6 bases). CDR1 is MNHEY, CDR2 SVGAGI, per germline. This CDR3 region has 15 residues.

A few counts support this clonotype. The gene calls are TRBV12-3 or TRBV12-4 and TRBJ1-1; D is perhaps TRBD1 (5 bases). The CDR3 extends over 12 amino acids. Deletions cut 1 base from V and 12 bases from J, with 12 bases between. CDR3 loop: CASSLGGRDTFF. The CDR3 DNA sequence: TGTGCCAGCAGTTTAGGGGGCAGGGATACTTTCTTT.

In the case of this clonotype: With a much larger clone just one base away, this may be a read error. This likely comes from a read error, as the CDR3 has no conserved phenylalanine or tryptophan at its end. The V gene is TRBV10-3, the J gene TRBJ2-7; 10 bases are shared with TRBD2. V gave up 3 bases and J gave up 3 bases; unmatched junction bases: 2. Germline assignment: CDR1 ENHRY and CDR2 SYGVKD. CDR3 length: 14 amino acids. CDR3 sequence reads: CAISELAGSYEQYY. DNA for the CDR3: TGTGCCATCAGTGAACTAGCGGGAAGCTACGAGCAGTACTAC.

The chain carries TRBV2 and TRBJ1-1; 9 nucleotides line up with TRBD1. J lost 4 bases, V lost 9 bases, and 3 bases had no gene match. Looked up from germline, CDR1 is SNHLY and CDR2 is FYNNEI. This CDR3 is 12 amino acids long. CDR3 sequence: CARTGGRTEAFF. CDR3 nucleotides: TGTGCCAGAACAGGGGGCCGCACTGAAGCTTTCTTT.

The chain employs TRBV7-2 and TRBJ1-4; 7 bases are a match to TRBD1. The CDR3 runs 22 residues. J lost 0 bases, V lost 3 bases, and 22 bases had no gene match. Germline V gene lookup returns CDR1 SGHTA and CDR2 FQGNSA. CDR3 sequence (DNA): TGTGCCAGCAGCTTTAAGGCGGCAGAACCGGGGACAGTGCCCTCAACTAATGAAAAACTGTTTTTT. Translation gives CASSFKAAEPGTVPSTNEKLFF.